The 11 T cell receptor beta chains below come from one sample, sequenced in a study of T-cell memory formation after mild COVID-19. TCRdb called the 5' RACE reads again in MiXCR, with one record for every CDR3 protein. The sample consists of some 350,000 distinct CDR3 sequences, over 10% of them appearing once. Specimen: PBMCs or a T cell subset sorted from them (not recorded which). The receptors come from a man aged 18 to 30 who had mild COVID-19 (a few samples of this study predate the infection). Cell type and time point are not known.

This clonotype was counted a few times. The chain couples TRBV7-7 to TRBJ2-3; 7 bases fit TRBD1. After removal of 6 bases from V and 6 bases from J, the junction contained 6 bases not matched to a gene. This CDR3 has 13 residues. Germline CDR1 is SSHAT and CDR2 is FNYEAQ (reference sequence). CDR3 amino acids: CASSWDSGDTQYF. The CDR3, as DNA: TGTGCCAGCAGTTGGGACAGTGGGGATACGCAGTATTTT.

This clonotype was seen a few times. Written as DNA, the CDR3 is TGTGCCAGCAGCTTGAACAGGGATAATGAAAAACTGTTTTTT. It translates to CASSLNRDNEKLFF. This chain connects TRBV7-9 to TRBJ1-4, with a weak D call TRBD1 (6 bases). The CDR3 is 14 residues long. The germline gives CDR1 SEHNR, CDR2 FQNEAQ (reference sequence). Trimming left V 3 bases short and J 4 bases short, with 9 bases between.

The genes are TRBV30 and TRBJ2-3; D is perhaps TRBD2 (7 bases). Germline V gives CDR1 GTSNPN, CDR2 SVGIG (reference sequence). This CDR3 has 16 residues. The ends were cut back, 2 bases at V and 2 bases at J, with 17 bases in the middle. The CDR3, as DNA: TGTGCCTGGAGTAGGTGGAGGGGGGGCGCCACAGATACGCAGTATTTT. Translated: CAWSRWRGGATDTQYF.

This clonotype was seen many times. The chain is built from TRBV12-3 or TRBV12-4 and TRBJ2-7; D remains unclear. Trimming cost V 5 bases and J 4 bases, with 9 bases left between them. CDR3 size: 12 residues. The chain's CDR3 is CASSPSGYEQYF. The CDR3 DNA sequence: TGTGCCAGCAGTCCCTCGGGTTACGAGCAGTACTTC.

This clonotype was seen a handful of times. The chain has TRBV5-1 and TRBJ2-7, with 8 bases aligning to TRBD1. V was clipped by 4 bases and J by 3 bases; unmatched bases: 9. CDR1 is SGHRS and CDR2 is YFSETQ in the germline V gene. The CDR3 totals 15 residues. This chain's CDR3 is CASSTQGDNRYEQYF. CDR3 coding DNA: TGCGCCAGCAGCACACAGGGGGACAATCGCTACGAGCAGTACTTC.

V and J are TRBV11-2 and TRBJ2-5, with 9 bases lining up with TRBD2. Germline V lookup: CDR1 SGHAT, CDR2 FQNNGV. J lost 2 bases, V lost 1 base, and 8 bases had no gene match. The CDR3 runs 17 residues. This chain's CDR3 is CASSLGKIAGDQETQYF. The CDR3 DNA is TGTGCCAGCAGCTTAGGGAAGATAGCGGGGGATCAAGAGACCCAGTACTTC.

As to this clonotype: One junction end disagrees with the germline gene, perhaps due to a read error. The CDR3 is CASSFGGMGTRF. The CDR3, as DNA: TGTGCCAGCAGTTTCGGGGGTATGGGGACACGCTTC. The gene calls are TRBV12-3 or TRBV12-4 and TRBJ1-2; D perhaps matches TRBD1 (6 bases). The CDR3 has 12 amino acids.

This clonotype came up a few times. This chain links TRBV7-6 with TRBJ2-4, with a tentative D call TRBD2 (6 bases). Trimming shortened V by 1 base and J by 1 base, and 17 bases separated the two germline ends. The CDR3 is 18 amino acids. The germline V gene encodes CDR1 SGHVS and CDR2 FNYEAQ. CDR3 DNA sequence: TGTGCCAGCAGCTTAGGCCCTCTAGGCGGGGCGGCCAAAAACATTCAGTACTTC. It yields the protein CASSLGPLGGAAKNIQYF.

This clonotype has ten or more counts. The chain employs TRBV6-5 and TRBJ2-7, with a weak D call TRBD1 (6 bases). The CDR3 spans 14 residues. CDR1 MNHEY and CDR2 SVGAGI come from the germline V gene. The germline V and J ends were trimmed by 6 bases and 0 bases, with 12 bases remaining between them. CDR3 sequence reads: CASRPRGGSYEQYV. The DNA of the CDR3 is TGTGCCAGCAGACCCAGGGGTGGCTCCTACGAGCAGTACGTC.

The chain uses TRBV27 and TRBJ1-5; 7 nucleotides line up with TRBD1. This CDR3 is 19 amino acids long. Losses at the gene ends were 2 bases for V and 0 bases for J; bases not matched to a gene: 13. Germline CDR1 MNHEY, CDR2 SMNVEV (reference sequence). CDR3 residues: CASSLGLGQRGDSNQPQHF. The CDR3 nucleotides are TGTGCCAGCAGTTTAGGCTTGGGACAGAGGGGGGATAGCAATCAGCCCCAGCATTTT.

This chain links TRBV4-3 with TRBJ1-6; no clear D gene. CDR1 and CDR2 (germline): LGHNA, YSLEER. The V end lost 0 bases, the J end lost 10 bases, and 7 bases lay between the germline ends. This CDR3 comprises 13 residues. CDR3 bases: TGCGCCAGCAGCCAAGATCGGCGATCACCCCTCCACTTT. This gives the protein CASSQDRRSPLHF.